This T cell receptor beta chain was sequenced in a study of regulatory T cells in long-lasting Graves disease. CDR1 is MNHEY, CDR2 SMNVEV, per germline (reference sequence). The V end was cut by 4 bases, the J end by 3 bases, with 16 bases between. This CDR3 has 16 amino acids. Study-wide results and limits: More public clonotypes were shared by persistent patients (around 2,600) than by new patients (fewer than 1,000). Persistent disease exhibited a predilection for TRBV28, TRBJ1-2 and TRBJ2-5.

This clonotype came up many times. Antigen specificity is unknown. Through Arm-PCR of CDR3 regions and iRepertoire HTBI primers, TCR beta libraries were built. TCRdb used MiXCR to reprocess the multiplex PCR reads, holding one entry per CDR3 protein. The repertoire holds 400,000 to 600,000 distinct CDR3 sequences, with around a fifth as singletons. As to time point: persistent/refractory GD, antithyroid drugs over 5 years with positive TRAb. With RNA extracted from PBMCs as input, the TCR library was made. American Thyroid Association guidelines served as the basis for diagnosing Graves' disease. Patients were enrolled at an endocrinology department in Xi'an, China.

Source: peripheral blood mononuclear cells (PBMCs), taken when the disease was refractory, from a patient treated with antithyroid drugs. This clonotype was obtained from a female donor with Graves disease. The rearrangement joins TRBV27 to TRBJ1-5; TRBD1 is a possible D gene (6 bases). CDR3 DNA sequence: TGTGCCAGCAGTTCCAACCGAGACAGGTACAATCAGCCCCAGCATTTT. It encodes CASSSNRDRYNQPQHF.